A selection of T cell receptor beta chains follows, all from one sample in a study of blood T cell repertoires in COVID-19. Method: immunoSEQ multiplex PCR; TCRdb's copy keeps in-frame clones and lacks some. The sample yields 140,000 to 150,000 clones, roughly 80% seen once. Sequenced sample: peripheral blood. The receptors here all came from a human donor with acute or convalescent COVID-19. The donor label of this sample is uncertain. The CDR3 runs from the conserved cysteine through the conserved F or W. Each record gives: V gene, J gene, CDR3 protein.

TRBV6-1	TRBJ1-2	CASSEFTGGESYGYTF
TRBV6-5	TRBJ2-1	CASRSGGYEQFF
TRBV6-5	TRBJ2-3	CASAMAGPTDTQYF
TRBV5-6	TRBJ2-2	CASSLQPRVTGELFF
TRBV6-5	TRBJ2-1	CASSYRDRGLGEQFF
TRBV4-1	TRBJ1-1	CASSRATNTEAFF
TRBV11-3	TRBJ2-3	CASSPGGSTDTQYF
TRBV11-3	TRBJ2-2	CASSLGGEGGTGELFF
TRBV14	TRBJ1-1	CASSQNREGGTEAFF
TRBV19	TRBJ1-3	CASCKTEAGNTIYF
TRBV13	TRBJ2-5	CASRVAGDKETQYF
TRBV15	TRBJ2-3	CATGGDRRDTQYF